Here is one T cell receptor (beta chain) with its context. Its target is unknown. Per the germline V gene, CDR1 is MRHNA and CDR2 is SNTAGT. V was clipped by 5 bases and J by 3 bases; unmatched bases: 7. There are 15 residues in the CDR3. This record comes from a study of long-term antiretroviral therapy in people with HIV. Study results and limitations: HIV repertoires had narrower CDR3 length ranges than controls. Subsequent to ART, diversity was augmented yet persisted below that of transplant donor controls.

Each contributor possessed a minimum of one pre-ART and a minimum of two post-ART PBMC samples. At survey level, the immunoSEQ assay was run in its v3.0 version. Sequencing was designed to cover roughly 40,000-55,000 T-cell genomes in each sample. Method: immunoSEQ multiplex PCR; TCRdb's copy keeps in-frame clones and lacks some. Of 20,000 to 25,000 clones listed, more than 85% are singletons. The TCR was taken from a woman aged 45-59 years with HIV. This chain uses TRBV6-4 with TRBJ2-3; 8 bases map to TRBD2. The sample here was unsorted PBMCs, taken 4.4 years after starting antiretroviral therapy. The chain's CDR3 is CASSPAASGTDTQYF. In DNA form, the CDR3 reads TGTGCCAGCAGTCCGGCGGCTAGCGGGACAGATACGCAGTATTTT.